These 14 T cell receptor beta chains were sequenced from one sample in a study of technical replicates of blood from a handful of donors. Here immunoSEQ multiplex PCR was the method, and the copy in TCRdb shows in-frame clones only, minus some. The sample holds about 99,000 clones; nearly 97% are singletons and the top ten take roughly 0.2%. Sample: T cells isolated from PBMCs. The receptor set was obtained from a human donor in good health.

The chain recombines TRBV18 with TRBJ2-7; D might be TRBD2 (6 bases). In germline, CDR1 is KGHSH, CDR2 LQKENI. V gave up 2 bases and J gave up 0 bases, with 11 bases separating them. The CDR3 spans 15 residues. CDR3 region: CASSPGDFASYEQYF. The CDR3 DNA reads TGTGCCAGCTCACCAGGGGACTTTGCCTCCTACGAGCAGTACTTC.

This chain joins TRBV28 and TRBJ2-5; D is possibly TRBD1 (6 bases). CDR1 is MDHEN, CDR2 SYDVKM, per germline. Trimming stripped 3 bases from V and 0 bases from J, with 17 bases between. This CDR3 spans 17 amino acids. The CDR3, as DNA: TGTGCCAGCAGTTTGGGGGCAGCAGGGCAGTACCAAGAGACCCAGTACTTC. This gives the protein CASSLGAAGQYQETQYF.

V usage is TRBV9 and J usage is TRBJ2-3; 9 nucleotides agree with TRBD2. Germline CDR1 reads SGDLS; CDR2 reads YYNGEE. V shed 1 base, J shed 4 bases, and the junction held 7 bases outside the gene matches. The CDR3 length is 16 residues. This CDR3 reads CASSVRRGGLSDTQYF. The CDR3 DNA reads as TGTGCCAGCAGCGTAAGGCGGGGGGGCCTGTCAGATACGCAGTATTTT.

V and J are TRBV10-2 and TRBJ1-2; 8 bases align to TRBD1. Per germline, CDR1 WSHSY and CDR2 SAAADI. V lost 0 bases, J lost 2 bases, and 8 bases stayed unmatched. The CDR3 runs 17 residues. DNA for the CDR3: TGCGCCAGCAGTGAGTCGAGGACAGGGTACGAAAACTATGGCTACACCTTC. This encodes CASSESRTGYENYGYTF.

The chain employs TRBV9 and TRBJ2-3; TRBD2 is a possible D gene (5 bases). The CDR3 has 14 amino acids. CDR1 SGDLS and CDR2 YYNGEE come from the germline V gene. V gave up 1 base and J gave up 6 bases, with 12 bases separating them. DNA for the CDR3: TGTGCCAGCAGCGTAAGGTTAGCGCCGGATACGCAGTATTTT. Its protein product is CASSVRLAPDTQYF.

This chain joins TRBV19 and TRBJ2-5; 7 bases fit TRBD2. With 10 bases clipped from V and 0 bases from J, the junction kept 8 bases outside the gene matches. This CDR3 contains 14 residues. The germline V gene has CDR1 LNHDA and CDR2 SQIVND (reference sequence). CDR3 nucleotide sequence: TGTGCCACCGGGAAGCGGGGCTACCAAGAGACCCAGTACTTC. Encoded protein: CATGKRGYQETQYF.

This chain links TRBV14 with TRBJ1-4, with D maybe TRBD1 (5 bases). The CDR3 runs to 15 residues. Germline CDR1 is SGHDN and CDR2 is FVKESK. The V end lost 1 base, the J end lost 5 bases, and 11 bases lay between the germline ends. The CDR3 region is CASSQGQTTNEKLFF. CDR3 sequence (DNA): TGTGCCAGCAGCCAAGGACAGACGACGAATGAAAAACTGTTTTTT.

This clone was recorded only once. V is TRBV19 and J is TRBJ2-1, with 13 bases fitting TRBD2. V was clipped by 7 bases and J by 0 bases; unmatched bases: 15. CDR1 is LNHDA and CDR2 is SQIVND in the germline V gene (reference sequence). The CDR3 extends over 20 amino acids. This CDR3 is CASNSIWTSGSESSYNEQFF. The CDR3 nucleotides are TGTGCCAGTAACTCAATTTGGACTAGCGGGAGCGAAAGCTCCTACAATGAGCAGTTCTTC.

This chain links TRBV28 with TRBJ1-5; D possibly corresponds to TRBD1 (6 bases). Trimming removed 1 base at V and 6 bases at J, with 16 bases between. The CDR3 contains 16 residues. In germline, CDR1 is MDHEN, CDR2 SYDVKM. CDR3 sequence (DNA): TGTGCCAGCAGTTTATCCGGGGACAAAATAAGTCAGCCCCAGCATTTT. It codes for CASSLSGDKISQPQHF.

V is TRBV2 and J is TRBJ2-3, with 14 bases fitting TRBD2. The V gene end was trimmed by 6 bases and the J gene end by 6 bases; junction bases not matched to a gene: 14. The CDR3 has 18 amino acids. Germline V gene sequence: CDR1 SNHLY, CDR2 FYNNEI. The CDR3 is CASSPGLAGAYLFDTQYF. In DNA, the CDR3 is TGTGCCAGCAGCCCGGGACTAGCGGGGGCTTATCTATTCGATACGCAGTATTTT.

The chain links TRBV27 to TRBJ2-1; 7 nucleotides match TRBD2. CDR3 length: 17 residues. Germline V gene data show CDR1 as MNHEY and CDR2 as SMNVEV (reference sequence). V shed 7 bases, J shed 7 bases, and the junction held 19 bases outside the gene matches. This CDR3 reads CASTAIGWREKRNEQFF. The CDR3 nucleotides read TGTGCCAGCACCGCTATTGGCTGGCGGGAGAAAAGGAATGAGCAGTTCTTC.

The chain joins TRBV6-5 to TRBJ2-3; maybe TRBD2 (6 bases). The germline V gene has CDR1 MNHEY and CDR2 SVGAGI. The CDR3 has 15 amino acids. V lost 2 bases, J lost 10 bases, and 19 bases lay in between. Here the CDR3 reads CASSYAPGLEIPQYF. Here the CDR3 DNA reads TGTGCCAGCAGTTACGCCCCGGGACTCGAGATTCCGCAGTATTTT.

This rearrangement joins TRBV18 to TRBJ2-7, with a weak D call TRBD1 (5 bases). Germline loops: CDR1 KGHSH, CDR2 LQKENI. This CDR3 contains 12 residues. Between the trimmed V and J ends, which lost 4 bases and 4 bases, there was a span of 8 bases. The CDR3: CASSLDSYEQYF. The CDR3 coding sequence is TGTGCCAGCTCACTTGACAGTTACGAGCAGTACTTC.

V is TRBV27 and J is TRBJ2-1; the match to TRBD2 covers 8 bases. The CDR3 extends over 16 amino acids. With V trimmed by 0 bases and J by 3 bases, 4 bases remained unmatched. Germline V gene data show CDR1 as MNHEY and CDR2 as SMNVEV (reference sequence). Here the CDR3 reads CASSLSSGALYNEQFF. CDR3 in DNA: TGTGCCAGCAGTTTATCTAGCGGGGCACTCTACAATGAGCAGTTCTTC.